Below are 14 T cell receptor beta chains sequenced from a single sample in a study of vaccination and CD4 T cells after COVID-19. No cognate antigen is known for these TCRs. Stated treatment: approximately 9-day PBMC culture with coronavirus spike peptide pools or control peptides (ViraFEST assay). The assay that was used to sequence DNA from cultured CD4+ T cells was the Oncomine TCR Beta short-read assay. Each CDR3 protein is one row after TCRdb ran MiXCR on the PCR reads. The sample yields under 15,000 distinct CDR3 sequences, approximately 76% seen once. The sample comprised CD4+ T cells from blood, cultured in vitro. These receptors originate from a human donor who had recovered from COVID-19.

The chain uses TRBV6-1 and TRBJ2-3, with D perhaps TRBD1 or TRBD2 (5 bases each). Looked up from germline, CDR1 is MNHNS and CDR2 is SASEGT. CDR3 size: 13 residues. The V end lost 8 bases, the J end lost 6 bases, and 15 bases lay between the germline ends. In DNA, the CDR3 is TGTGCCAGCGGGACGGGATGGGGGGATACGCAGTATTTT. It codes for CASGTGWGDTQYF.

The chain combines TRBV29-1 with TRBJ1-1; D gene unclear. Germline V gene data show CDR1 as SQVTM and CDR2 as ANQGSEA. CDR3 length equals 11 residues. V was trimmed by 7 bases and J by 0 bases, leaving 6 bases between them. CDR3: CSGGMNTEAFF. Written as DNA, the CDR3 is TGCAGCGGGGGAATGAACACTGAAGCTTTCTTT. Combining the CDR3 with reference TRBV29-1 and TRBJ1-1 gives the whole variable domain SAVISQKPSRDICQRGTSLTIQCQVDSQVTMMFWYRQQPGQSLTLIATANQGSEATYESGFVIDKFPISRPNLTFSTLTVSNMSPEDSSIYLCSGGMNTEAFFGQGTRLTVV.

This clonotype was recorded only once. The chain has TRBV7-2 and TRBJ2-5, with D possibly being TRBD2 (6 bases). CDR3 length: 16 amino acids. Between the trimmed V and J ends, which lost 1 base and 5 bases, there was a span of 17 bases. Per the germline V gene, CDR1 is SGHTA and CDR2 is FQGNSA. Here the CDR3 DNA reads TGTGCCAGCAGCTTAGAGGTTGCGGCGGGGAGGGAGACCCAGTACTTC. Translating gives CASSLEVAAGRETQYF.

J is TRBJ2-1 and V is TRBV7-6; no reliable D call. With 5 bases removed from V and 2 bases from J, the gap between germline ends came to 13 bases. CDR1 and CDR2 (germline): SGHVS, FNYEAQ. CDR3 length: 15 amino acids. In DNA form, the CDR3 reads TGTGCCAGCAGCGTAATTGGCCGCGCCTACAATGAGCAGTTCTTC. Amino acid sequence: CASSVIGRAYNEQFF.

In its sample, this clonotype was seen a few times. The chain uses TRBV28 and TRBJ1-5, with D possibly being TRBD1 (6 bases). The CDR3 spans 14 residues. The V gene lost 5 bases and the J gene lost 10 bases, with 18 bases spanning the gap. Germline CDR1 reads MDHEN; CDR2 reads SYDVKM. The CDR3, as DNA: TGTGCCAGCAGTCCCGGGGGCCGAGAGGGACCCCAGCATTTT. Translated, it gives CASSPGGREGPQHF.

V gene TRBV30 combines with J gene TRBJ1-2, with no clear D. This CDR3 is built from 13 residues. V was clipped by 4 bases and J by 0 bases, with 9 bases between them. Germline CDR1 is GTSNPN and CDR2 is SVGIG (reference sequence). For the CDR3, the DNA is TGTGCCTGGATCCCGGGGACTAACTATGGCTACACCTTC. Its protein product is CAWIPGTNYGYTF.

This clonotype ranks as medium-sized. This chain uses TRBV7-2 with TRBJ2-3; 7 bases map to TRBD2. V was clipped by 6 bases and J by 0 bases; unmatched bases: 6. The CDR3 spans 15 residues. Germline V lookup: CDR1 SGHTA, CDR2 FQGNSA. In nucleotides, the CDR3 is TGTGCCAGCAGTCGGGACTACCAAAGCACAGATACGCAGTATTTT. This translates into CASSRDYQSTDTQYF.

The chain carries TRBV7-6 and TRBJ2-1; 7 nucleotides agree with TRBD2. The germline CDR1 and CDR2 sequences are SGHVS and FNYEAQ. Trimming took 5 bases from V and 4 from J; bases not matched to a gene: 5. The CDR3 length is 14 residues. The DNA of the CDR3 is TGTGCCAGCAGCCCGAATAGCGGGTACAATGAGCAGTTCTTC. As protein: CASSPNSGYNEQFF. The whole variable domain, remainder taken from reference TRBV7-6 and TRBJ2-1, is GAGVSQSPRYKVTKRGQDVALRCDPISGHVSLYWYRQALGQGPEFLTYFNYEAQQDKSGLPNDRFSAERPEGSISTLTIQRTEQRDSAMYRCASSPNSGYNEQFFGPGTRLTVL.

The V and J genes are TRBV6-5 and TRBJ1-6; D call uncertain. This CDR3 comprises 17 residues. Trimming cost V 0 bases and J 6 bases, with 15 bases left between them. CDR1 is MNHEY and CDR2 is SVGAGI in the germline V gene. The CDR3 bases are TGTGCCAGCAGTTACTCGCGACCCGCCTCCGCTAATTCACCCCTCCACTTT. It specifies CASSYSRPASANSPLHF.

The chain carries TRBV20-1 and TRBJ1-6, with a tentative D call TRBD1 (6 bases). CDR3 length: 12 residues. Germline CDR1 is DFQATT and CDR2 is SNEGSKA (reference sequence). The CDR3 DNA reads TGCACCCTAAAGGGGGGGTCTTCACCCCTCCACTTT. Translation gives CTLKGGSSPLHF.

The V call is TRBV5-6, the J call TRBJ2-1; D is unresolved. Trimming stripped 0 bases from V and 0 bases from J, with 10 bases between. The CDR3 is 16 amino acids. Per the germline V gene, CDR1 is SGHDT and CDR2 is YYEEEE. The CDR3 nucleotides are TGTGCCAGCAGCTTGGCGGCGCGTAGCTCCTACAATGAGCAGTTCTTC. As protein: CASSLAARSSYNEQFF.

The chain has TRBV15 and TRBJ2-6, with TRBD1 identical over 8 bases. The V and J ends lost 2 bases and 3 bases, in that order; junction bases with no gene match: 9. Germline V gives CDR1 LNHNV, CDR2 YYDKDF (reference sequence). The CDR3 is 18 residues long. DNA for the CDR3: TGTGCCACCAGCAGATCTTCAGGGGGCGCGTATGGGGCCAACGTCCTGACTTTC. Its translation is CATSRSSGGAYGANVLTF.

This clonotype was seen a handful of times. The J gene is TRBJ1-5, the V gene TRBV20-1; D is perhaps TRBD1 (6 bases). V was pared by 3 bases and J by 3 bases, with 12 bases between. Germline lookup yields CDR1 DFQATT and CDR2 SNEGSKA (reference sequence). This CDR3 has 14 residues. CDR3 residues: CSARPGQNNQPQHF. CDR3 in DNA: TGCAGTGCTAGGCCCGGACAGAACAATCAGCCCCAGCATTTT.

The J gene is TRBJ1-1, the V gene TRBV30; no definite D call. Germline V gives CDR1 GTSNPN, CDR2 SVGIG (reference sequence). CDR3 size: 12 residues. V gave up 2 bases and J gave up 7 bases, with 11 bases separating them. The DNA for the CDR3 is TGTGCCTGGAGTACAAGATCCCTTGAAGCTTTCTTT. Protein sequence: CAWSTRSLEAFF.